Presented here are 3 T cell receptor beta chains from one specimen sequenced in a study of follicular helper T cells after annual influenza vaccination. TCRdb's copy holds only in-frame clones and misses some; the assay was immunoSEQ multiplex PCR. The repertoire has 9,000 to 13,000 clones, approximately 77% of them found once; the top ten carry approximately 0.9%. Documented time point: 2014-2015 season, pre-vaccination. The sequencing here drew on CXCR5- memory CD4+ T cells sorted from blood, taken on the day of influenza vaccination. The source of these receptors is an adult who received the influenza vaccine.

The V gene is TRBV2, the J gene TRBJ1-5; 8 bases line up with TRBD1. V trimming: 5 bases; J trimming: 3 bases; junction bases outside the gene matches: 3. Germline CDR1 is SNHLY and CDR2 is FYNNEI. The CDR3 spans 14 residues. CDR3 amino acids: CASSQTGANQPQHF. The CDR3 nucleotides read TGTGCCAGCAGTCAGACAGGGGCCAATCAGCCCCAGCATTTT.

The V call is TRBV7-2, the J call TRBJ1-4, with D possibly TRBD1 on 5 matching bases. The V gene's germline CDR1 is SGHTA and CDR2 FQGNSA. The CDR3 runs 15 residues. V gave up 5 bases and J gave up 5 bases, with 15 bases separating them. The CDR3 region is CASSLSGTKNEKLFF. The CDR3 nucleotides read TGTGCCAGCAGCCTATCCGGGACGAAAAATGAAAAACTGTTTTTT. Using reference TRBV7-2 and TRBJ1-4 for the parts outside the CDR3, the full variable domain is GAGVSQSPSNKVTEKGKDVELRCDPISGHTALYWYRQSLGQGLEFLIYFQGNSAPDKSGLPSDRFSAERTGGSVSTLTIQRTQQEDSAVYLCASSLSGTKNEKLFFGSGTQLSVL.

This rearrangement joins TRBV5-1 to TRBJ2-3; 9 bases are a match to TRBD2. This CDR3 spans 15 amino acids. Germline CDR1 is SGHRS and CDR2 is YFSETQ. After removal of 4 bases from V and 5 bases from J, the junction contained 8 bases not matched to a gene. The CDR3 DNA reads TGCGCCAGCAGCCTCGTGAGCGGGGGGCAAGATACGCAGTATTTT. It codes for CASSLVSGGQDTQYF.